Shown below are 8 T cell receptor beta chains from a single sample sequenced in a study of T cells after yellow fever vaccination (dated by TCRdb to the late 2010s). The treatment or condition label corresponds to: live attenuated yellow fever vaccine strain. Library construction relied on 5' RACE. Sequencing was performed on an Illumina NovaSeq 6000. TCRdb cleaned the public reads at Q25 with fastp, built clones with MiXCR and kept in-frame beta chains. Entries that share a CDR3 protein sequence are merged under the most common genes and DNA. The table for this sample lists approximately 260,000 distinct CDR3 sequences; about 5.2% of them were counted only once. Roughly 3% of the sample is taken by the ten largest. This material consisted of CD4+ T cells sorted from PBMCs, taken on the day of the yellow fever booster vaccination. The receptor set was obtained from a man aged 18 to 30 who received the YFV17D yellow fever vaccine.

This clonotype showed up just a few times. V usage is TRBV9 and J usage is TRBJ2-2; D remains ambiguous. V dropped 1 base and J dropped 6 bases, with 13 bases sitting between them. The CDR3 covers 15 residues. CDR1 is SGDLS and CDR2 is YYNGEE in the germline V gene. The CDR3 reads CASSVSGSGSGELFF. CDR3 in DNA: TGTGCCAGCAGCGTAAGTGGCAGTGGGTCCGGGGAGCTGTTTTTT.

This clonotype turned up a few times. The J gene is TRBJ1-2, the V gene TRBV3-2; no check of the table's D call, TRBD1, against the DNA was made. TRBV3-2 is described as a pseudogene. The length of the CDR3 is 15 residues. CDR3 loop: CASSQESTGELGYTF. The CDR3 nucleotides read TGTGCCAGCAGCCAAGAATCCACAGGGGAGTTGGGCTACACCTTC.

This clonotype was recorded at least ten times. The CDR3 bases are TGTGCCAGCTCGGGACGGGACACAGATACGCAGTATTTT. Translated: CASSGRDTDTQYF. The rearrangement uses TRBV18 and TRBJ2-3; perhaps D is TRBD1 or TRBD2 (5 bases each). The ends were cut back, 6 bases at V and 2 bases at J, with 9 bases in the middle. CDR1 KGHSH and CDR2 LQKENI come from the germline V gene. This CDR3 has 13 amino acids.

This clonotype was seen only once. The J gene is TRBJ1-1, the V gene TRBV30; no reliable D call. Germline loops: CDR1 GTSNPN, CDR2 SVGIG (reference sequence). The CDR3 runs to 11 residues. Trimming took off 4 bases at V and 2 bases at J, with 5 bases between the two ends. CDR3 coding DNA: TGTGCCTGGACGGATAACACTGAAGCTTTCTTT. Amino acids: CAWTDNTEAFF.

This clonotype was picked up a small number of times. The CDR3 DNA is TGTGCCAGCAGACCCCGGACAAGGGCCTCCCACGAGCAGTTCTTC. Translated: CASRPRTRASHEQFF. J is TRBJ2-1 and V is TRBV6-2 or TRBV6-3; a weak D match, TRBD1 (5 bases). The CDR3 spans 15 residues. Between the trimmed V and J ends, which lost 6 bases and 10 bases, there was a span of 22 bases. Germline V gene lookup returns CDR1 MNHEY and CDR2 SVGEGT.

The chain recombines TRBV6-5 with TRBJ2-5; 10 bases fit TRBD1. Germline CDR1 is MNHEY and CDR2 is SVGAGI. The trim removed 5 bases at V and 3 bases at J, leaving 6 bases unmatched. This CDR3 is 15 amino acids long. CDR3 nucleotides: TGTGCCAGCAGTACCCCCGGGACAGGGGAAGAGACCCAGTACTTC. Its protein product is CASSTPGTGEETQYF.

The chain employs TRBV7-2 and TRBJ1-1; D is possibly TRBD1 (6 bases). This CDR3 has 15 residues. Trimming pared 5 bases from V and 4 bases from J, leaving 17 bases between. The germline gives CDR1 SGHTA, CDR2 FQGNSA. CDR3 region: CASSPRGGPSTEAFF. The CDR3 region has the DNA TGTGCCAGCAGCCCCCGAGGGGGGCCGAGCACTGAAGCTTTCTTT. Full variable domain (missing parts from reference TRBV7-2 and TRBJ1-1): GAGVSQSPSNKVTEKGKDVELRCDPISGHTALYWYRQSLGQGLEFLIYFQGNSAPDKSGLPSDRFSAERTGGSVSTLTIQRTQQEDSAVYLCASSPRGGPSTEAFFGQGTRLTVV.

In this sample, this clonotype turned up a few times. The J gene is TRBJ2-3, the V gene TRBV11-1, with D possibly matching TRBD2 (6 bases). The germline gives CDR1 SGHAT, CDR2 FQDESV (reference sequence). CDR3 length equals 16 residues. The V gene lost 3 bases and the J gene lost 2 bases, with 15 bases spanning the gap. CDR3 sequence: CASSFSSTGVTDTQYF. The CDR3 coding sequence is TGTGCCAGCAGCTTTTCTTCTACGGGGGTCACAGATACGCAGTATTTT.